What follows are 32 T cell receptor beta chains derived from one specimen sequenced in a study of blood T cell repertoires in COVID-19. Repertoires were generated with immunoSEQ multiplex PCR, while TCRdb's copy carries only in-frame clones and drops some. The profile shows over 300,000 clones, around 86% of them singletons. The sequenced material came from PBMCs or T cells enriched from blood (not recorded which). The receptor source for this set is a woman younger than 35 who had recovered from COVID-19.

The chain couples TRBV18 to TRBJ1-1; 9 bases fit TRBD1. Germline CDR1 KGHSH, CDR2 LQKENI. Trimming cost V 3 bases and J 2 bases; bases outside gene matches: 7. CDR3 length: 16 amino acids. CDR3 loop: CASSPSSDRGNTEAFF. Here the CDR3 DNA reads TGTGCCAGCTCACCTTCCTCGGACAGGGGCAACACTGAAGCTTTCTTT. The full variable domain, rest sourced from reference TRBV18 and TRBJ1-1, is NAGVMQNPRHLVRRRGQEARLRCSPMKGHSHVYWYRQLPEEGLKFMVYLQKENIIDESGMPKERFSAEFPKEGPSILRIQQVVRGDSAAYFCASSPSSDRGNTEAFFGQGTRLTVV.

The CDR3 nucleotides read TGTGCCAGCAGCTTTGACGAGAGGGAAGAGACCCAGTACTTC. Residues: CASSFDEREETQYF. This rearrangement joins TRBV7-9 to TRBJ2-5; maybe TRBD2 (5 bases). This CDR3 is 14 amino acids long. Germline loops: CDR1 SEHNR, CDR2 FQNEAQ (reference sequence). Trimming cost V 3 bases and J 3 bases, with 11 bases left between them.

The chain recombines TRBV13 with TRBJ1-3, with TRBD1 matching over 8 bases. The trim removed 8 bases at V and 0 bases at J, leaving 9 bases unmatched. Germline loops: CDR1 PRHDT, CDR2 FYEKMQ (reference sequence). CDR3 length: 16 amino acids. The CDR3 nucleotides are TGTGCCAGCTGTGACAGGGGTCCCTTCTCTGGAAACACCATATATTTT. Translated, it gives CASCDRGPFSGNTIYF.

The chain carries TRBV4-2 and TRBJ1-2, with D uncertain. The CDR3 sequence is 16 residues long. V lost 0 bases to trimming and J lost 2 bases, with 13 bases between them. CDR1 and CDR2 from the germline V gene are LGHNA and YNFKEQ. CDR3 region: CASSQESSNRNYGYTF. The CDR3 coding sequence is TGTGCCAGCAGCCAAGAAAGCTCTAACCGGAACTATGGCTACACCTTC.

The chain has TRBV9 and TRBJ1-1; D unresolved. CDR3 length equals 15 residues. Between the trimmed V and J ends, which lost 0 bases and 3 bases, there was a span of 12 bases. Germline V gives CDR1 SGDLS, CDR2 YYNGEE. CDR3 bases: TGTGCCAGCAGCGTAGCTTCCGGCGGGTACACTGAAGCTTTCTTT. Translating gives CASSVASGGYTEAFF.

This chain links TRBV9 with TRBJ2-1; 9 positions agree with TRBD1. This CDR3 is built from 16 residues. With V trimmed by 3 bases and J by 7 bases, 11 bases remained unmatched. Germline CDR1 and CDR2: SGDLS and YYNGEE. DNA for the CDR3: TGTGCCAGCAGCGCTAGGACAGGGGACGGTAGGAATGAGCAGTTCTTC. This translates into CASSARTGDGRNEQFF.

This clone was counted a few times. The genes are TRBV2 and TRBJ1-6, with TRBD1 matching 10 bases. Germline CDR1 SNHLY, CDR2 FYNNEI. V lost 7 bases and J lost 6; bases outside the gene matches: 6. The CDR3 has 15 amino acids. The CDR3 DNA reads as TGTGCCAGCATCAGAGACAGGGGGCTTAATTCACCCCTCCACTTT. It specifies CASIRDRGLNSPLHF.

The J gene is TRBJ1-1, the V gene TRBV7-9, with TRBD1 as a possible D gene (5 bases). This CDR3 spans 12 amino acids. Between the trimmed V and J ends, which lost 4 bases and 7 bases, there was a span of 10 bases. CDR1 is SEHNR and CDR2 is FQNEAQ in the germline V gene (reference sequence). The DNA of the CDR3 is TGTGCCAGCAGCTCCACAGGTTATGAAGCTTTCTTT. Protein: CASSSTGYEAFF.

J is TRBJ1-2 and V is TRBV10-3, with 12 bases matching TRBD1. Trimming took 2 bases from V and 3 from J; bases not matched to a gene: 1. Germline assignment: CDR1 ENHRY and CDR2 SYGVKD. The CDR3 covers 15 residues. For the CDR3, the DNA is TGTGCCATCAGTGAGGGGACAGGGGGCCACTATGGCTACACCTTC. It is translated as CAISEGTGGHYGYTF.

CDR3 protein: CAVGQGYYGYTF. DNA for the CDR3: TGTGCCGTCGGACAGGGGTACTATGGCTACACCTTC. The chain uses TRBV3-1 (or the pseudogene TRBV3-2) and TRBJ1-2, with TRBD1 identical over 9 bases. CDR1 and CDR2 (germline): LGHDT, YNNKEL (reference sequence). CDR3 length: 12 residues. V gave up 11 bases and J gave up 3 bases; unmatched junction bases: 4.

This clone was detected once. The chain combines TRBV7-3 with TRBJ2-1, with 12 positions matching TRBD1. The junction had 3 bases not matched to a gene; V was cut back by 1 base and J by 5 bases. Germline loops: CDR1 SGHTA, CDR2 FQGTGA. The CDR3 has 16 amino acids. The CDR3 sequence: CASSLRGQGAHNEQFF. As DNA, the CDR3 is TGTGCCAGCAGCTTAAGGGGACAGGGGGCCCACAATGAGCAGTTCTTC. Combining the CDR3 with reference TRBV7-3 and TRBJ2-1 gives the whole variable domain GAGVSQTPSNKVTEKGKYVELRCDPISGHTALYWYRQSLGQGPEFLIYFQGTGAADDSGLPNDRFFAVRPEGSVSTLKIQRTERGDSAVYLCASSLRGQGAHNEQFFGPGTRLTVL.

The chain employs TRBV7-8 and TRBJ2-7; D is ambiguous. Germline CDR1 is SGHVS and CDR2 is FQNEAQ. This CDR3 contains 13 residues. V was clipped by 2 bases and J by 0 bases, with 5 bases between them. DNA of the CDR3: TGTGCCAGCAGCTTAAGAGCCTCCTACGAGCAGTACTTC. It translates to CASSLRASYEQYF.

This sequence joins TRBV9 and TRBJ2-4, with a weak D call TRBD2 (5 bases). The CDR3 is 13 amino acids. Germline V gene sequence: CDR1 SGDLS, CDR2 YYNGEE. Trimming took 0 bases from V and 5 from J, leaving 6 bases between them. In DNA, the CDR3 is TGTGCCAGCAGCGTAGAGGGAGAAAACATTCAGTACTTC. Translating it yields CASSVEGENIQYF.

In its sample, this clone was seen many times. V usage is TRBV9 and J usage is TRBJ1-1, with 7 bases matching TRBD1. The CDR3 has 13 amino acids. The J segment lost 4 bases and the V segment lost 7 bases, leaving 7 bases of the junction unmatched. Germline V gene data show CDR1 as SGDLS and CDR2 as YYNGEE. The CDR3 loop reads CASSRAGGTEAFF. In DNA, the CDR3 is TGTGCCAGCTCGCGGGCAGGGGGCACTGAAGCTTTCTTT. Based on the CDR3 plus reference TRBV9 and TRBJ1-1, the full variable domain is DSGVTQTPKHLITATGQRVTLRCSPRSGDLSVYWYQQSLDQGLQFLIQYYNGEERAKGNILERFSAQQFPDLHSELNLSSLELGDSALYFCASSRAGGTEAFFGQGTRLTVV.

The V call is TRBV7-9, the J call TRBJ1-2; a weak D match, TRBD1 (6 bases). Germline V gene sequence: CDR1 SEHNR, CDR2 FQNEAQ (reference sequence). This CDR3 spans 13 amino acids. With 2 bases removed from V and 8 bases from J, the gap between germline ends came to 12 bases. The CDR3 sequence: CASSLPRGRGYTF. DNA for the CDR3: TGTGCCAGCAGCTTACCCAGGGGCCGGGGCTACACCTTC. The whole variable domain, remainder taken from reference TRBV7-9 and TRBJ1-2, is DTGVSQNPRHKITKRGQNVTFRCDPISEHNRLYWYRQTLGQGPEFLTYFQNEAQLEKSRLLSDRFSAERPKGSFSTLEIQRTEQGDSAMYLCASSLPRGRGYTFGSGTRLTVV.

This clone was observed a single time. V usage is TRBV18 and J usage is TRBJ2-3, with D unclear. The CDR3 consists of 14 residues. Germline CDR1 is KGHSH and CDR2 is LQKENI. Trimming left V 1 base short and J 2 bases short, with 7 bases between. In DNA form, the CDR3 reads TGTGCCAGCTCACCACTAGCCAACACAGATACGCAGTATTTT. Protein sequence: CASSPLANTDTQYF.

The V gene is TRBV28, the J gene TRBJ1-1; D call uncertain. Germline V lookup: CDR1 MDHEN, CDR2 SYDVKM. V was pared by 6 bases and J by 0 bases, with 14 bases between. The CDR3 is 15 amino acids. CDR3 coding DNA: TGTGCCAGCAGAGTAGGAAGCGGATTGAACACTGAAGCTTTCTTT. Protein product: CASRVGSGLNTEAFF.

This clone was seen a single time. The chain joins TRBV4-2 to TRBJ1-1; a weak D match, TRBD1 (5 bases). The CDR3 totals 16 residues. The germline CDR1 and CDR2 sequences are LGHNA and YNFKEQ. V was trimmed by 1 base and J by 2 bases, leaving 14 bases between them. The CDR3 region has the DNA TGTGCCAGCAGCCAAGTTGACAGAGACCCTAACACTGAAGCTTTCTTT. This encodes CASSQVDRDPNTEAFF.

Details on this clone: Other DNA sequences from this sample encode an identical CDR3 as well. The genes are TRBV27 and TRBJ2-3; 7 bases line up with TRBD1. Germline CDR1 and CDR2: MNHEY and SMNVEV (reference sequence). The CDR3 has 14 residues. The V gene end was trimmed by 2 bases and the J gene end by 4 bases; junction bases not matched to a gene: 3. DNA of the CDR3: TGTGCCAGCAGTTTAAAAGGGGGCGCAGATACGCAGTATTTT. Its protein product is CASSLKGGADTQYF.

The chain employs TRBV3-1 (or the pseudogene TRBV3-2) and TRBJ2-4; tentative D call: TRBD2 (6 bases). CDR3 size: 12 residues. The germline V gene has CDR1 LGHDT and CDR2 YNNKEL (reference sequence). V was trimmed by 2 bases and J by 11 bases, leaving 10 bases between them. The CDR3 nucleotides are TGTGCCAGCAGCCAAAATAGCGGATTTCAGTACTTC. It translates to CASSQNSGFQYF.

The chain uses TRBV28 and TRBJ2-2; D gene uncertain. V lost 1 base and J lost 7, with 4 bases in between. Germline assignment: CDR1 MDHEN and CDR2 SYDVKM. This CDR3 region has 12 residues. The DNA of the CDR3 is TGTGCCAGCAGTTTATCTCTCGGGGAGCTGTTTTTT. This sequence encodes CASSLSLGELFF.

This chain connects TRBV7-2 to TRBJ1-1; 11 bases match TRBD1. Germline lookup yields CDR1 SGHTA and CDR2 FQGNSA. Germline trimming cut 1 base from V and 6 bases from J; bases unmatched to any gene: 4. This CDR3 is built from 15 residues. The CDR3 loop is CASSLVGTGGAEAFF. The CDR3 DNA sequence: TGTGCCAGCAGCTTAGTTGGGACAGGGGGGGCTGAAGCTTTCTTT.

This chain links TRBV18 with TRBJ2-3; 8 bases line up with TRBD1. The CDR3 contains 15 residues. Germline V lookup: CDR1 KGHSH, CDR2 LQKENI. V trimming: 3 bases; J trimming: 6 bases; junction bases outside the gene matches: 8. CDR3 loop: CASSPILTGVDTQYF. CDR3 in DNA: TGTGCCAGCTCACCTATCCTGACAGGGGTGGATACGCAGTATTTT.

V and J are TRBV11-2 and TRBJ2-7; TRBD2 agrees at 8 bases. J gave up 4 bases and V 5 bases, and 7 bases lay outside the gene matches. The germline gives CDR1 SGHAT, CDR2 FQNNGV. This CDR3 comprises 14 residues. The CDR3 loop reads CASSPREREYEQYF. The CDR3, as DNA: TGTGCCAGCAGCCCCCGGGAGCGGGAGTACGAGCAGTACTTC.

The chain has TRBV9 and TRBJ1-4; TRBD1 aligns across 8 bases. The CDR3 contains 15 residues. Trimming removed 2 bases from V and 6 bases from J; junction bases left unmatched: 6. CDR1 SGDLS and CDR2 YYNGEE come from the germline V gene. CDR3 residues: CASSVGQGVYEKLFF. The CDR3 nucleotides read TGTGCCAGCAGCGTCGGACAGGGTGTTTATGAAAAACTGTTTTTT. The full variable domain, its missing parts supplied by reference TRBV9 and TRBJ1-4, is DSGVTQTPKHLITATGQRVTLRCSPRSGDLSVYWYQQSLDQGLQFLIQYYNGEERAKGNILERFSAQQFPDLHSELNLSSLELGDSALYFCASSVGQGVYEKLFFGSGTQLSVL.

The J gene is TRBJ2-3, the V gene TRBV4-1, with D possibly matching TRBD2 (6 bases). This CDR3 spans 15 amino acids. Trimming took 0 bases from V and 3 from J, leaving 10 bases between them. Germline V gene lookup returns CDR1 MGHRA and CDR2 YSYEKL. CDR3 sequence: CASSQDRGGTDTQYF. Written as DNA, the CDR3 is TGCGCCAGCAGCCAAGATCGTGGGGGGACAGATACGCAGTATTTT.

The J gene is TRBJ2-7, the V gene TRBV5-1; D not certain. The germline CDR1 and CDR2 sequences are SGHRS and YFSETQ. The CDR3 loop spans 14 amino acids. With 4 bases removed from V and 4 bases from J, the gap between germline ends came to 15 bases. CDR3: CASSARVETYEQYF. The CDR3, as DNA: TGCGCCAGCAGCGCACGGGTCGAGACTTACGAGCAGTACTTC.

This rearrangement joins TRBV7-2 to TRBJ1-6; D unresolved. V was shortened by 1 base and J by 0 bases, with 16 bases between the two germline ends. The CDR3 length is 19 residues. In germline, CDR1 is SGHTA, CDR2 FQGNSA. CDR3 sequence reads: CASSLVPGGGSSYNSPLHF. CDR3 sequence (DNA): TGTGCCAGCAGCTTAGTTCCCGGCGGAGGGAGCTCCTATAATTCACCCCTCCACTTT.

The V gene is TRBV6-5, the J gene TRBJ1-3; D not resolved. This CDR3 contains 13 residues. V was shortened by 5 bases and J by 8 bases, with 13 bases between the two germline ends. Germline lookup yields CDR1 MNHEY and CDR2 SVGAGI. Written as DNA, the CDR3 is TGTGCCAGCAGTCGGGTTTCGTTGGACACCATATATTTT. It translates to CASSRVSLDTIYF.

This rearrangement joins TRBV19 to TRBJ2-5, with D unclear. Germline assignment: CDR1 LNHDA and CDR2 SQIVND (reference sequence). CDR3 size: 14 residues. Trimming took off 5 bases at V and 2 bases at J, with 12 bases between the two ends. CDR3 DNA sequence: TGTGCCAGTAGTCCCAATACATTACAAGAGACCCAGTACTTC. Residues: CASSPNTLQETQYF. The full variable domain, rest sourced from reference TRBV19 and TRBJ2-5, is DGGITQSPKYLFRKEGQNVTLSCEQNLNHDAMYWYRQDPGQGLRLIYYSQIVNDFQKGDIAEGYSVSREKKESFPLTVTSAQKNPTAFYLCASSPNTLQETQYFGPGTRLLVL.

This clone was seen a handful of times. As DNA, the CDR3 is TGCAGCGTTGTGGGGGGGACCGCAGTCGACGAGCAGTACTTC. This codes for CSVVGGTAVDEQYF. This chain connects TRBV29-1 to TRBJ2-7, with 7 bases fitting TRBD2. Germline CDR1 reads SQVTM; CDR2 reads ANQGSEA. The CDR3 spans 14 residues. The V gene end was trimmed by 4 bases and the J gene end by 5 bases; junction bases not matched to a gene: 11.

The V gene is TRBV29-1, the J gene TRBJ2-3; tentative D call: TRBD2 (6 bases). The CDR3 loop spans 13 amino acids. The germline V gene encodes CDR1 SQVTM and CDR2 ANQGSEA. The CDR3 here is CSAWGVVGDTQYF. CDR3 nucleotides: TGCAGTGCCTGGGGGGTAGTGGGAGATACGCAGTATTTT.